This T cell receptor beta chain was sequenced during a study of cytomegalovirus exposure and HLA in healthy donors. The study ran its PCR with 60 Vbeta and 13 Jbeta primers. Here immunoSEQ multiplex PCR was the method, and the copy in TCRdb shows in-frame clones only, minus some. The sample includes about 130,000 clones, roughly 75% seen only once; the top ten take 0.95% to 1.5%. Germline values: CDR1 SGHTA, CDR2 FQGTGA. V lost 0 bases and J 0 bases, leaving 6 bases between the germline ends. The CDR3 length is 15 residues. Healthy people donating bone marrow made up the donors. The sample consisted of PBMCs. The origin of this receptor is a female donor in good health and CMV-seronegative. V gene TRBV7-3 combines with J gene TRBJ2-1; possible D gene TRBD2, 5 bases. In DNA, the CDR3 is TGTGCCAGCAGCTTAACAACTAGCTCCTACAATGAGCAGTTCTTC. Amino acid sequence: CASSLTTSSYNEQFF.